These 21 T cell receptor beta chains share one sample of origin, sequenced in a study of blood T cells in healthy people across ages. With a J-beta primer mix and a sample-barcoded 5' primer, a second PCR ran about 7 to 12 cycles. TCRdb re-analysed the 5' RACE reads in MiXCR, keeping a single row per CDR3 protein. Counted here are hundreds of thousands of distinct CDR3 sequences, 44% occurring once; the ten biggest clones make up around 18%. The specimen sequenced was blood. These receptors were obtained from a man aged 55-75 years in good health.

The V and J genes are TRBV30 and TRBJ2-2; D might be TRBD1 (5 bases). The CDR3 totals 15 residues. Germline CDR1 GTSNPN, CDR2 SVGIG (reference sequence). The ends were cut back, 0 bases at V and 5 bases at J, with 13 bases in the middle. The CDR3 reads CAWSVRVSGTGELFF. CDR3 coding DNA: TGTGCCTGGAGTGTACGGGTGTCAGGGACCGGGGAGCTGTTTTTT.

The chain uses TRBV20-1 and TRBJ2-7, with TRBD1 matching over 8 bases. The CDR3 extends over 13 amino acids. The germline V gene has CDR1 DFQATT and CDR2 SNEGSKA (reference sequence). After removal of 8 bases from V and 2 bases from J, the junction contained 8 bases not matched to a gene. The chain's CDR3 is CSPTGGETYEQYF. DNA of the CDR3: TGCAGTCCAACAGGGGGTGAGACCTACGAGCAGTACTTC.

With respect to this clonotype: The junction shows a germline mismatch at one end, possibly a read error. CDR3 protein: CSAGPRGNGQFF. CDR3 DNA: TGCAGTGCTGGCCCCAGGGGCAATGGGCAGTTCTTC. The genes are TRBV20-1 and TRBJ2-1; weak D call: TRBD1 (6 bases). The CDR3 totals 12 residues. Germline V CDR1 and CDR2: DFQATT, SNEGSKA (reference sequence).

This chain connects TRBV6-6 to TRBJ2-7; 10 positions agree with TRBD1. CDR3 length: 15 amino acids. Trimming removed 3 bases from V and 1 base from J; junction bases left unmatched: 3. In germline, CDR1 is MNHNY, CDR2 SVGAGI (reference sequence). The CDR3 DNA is TGTGCCAGCAGTTATAGGGACAGGGGATCCTACGAGCAGTACTTC. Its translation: CASSYRDRGSYEQYF.

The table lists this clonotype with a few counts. The CDR3 is CATKPSAHSGANVLTF. As DNA, the CDR3 is TGTGCCACCAAACCTTCAGCCCACTCTGGGGCCAACGTCCTGACTTTC. J is TRBJ2-6 and V is TRBV4-2; D remains ambiguous. Germline values: CDR1 LGHNA, CDR2 YNFKEQ. This CDR3 comprises 16 residues. Between the trimmed V and J ends, which lost 10 bases and 0 bases, there was a span of 16 bases.

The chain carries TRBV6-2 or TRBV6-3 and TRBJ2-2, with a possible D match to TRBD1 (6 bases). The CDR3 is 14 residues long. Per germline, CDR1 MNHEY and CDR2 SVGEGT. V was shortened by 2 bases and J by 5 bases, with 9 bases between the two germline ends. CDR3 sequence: CASSYEQGTGELFF. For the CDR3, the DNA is TGTGCCAGCAGTTACGAACAGGGAACCGGGGAGCTGTTTTTT.

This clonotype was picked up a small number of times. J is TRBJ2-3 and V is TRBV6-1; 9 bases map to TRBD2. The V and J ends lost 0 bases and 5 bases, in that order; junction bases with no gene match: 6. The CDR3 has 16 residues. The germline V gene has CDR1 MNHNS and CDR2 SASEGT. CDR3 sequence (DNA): TGTGCCAGCAGTGAAGCGGTCGAACTAGCGGGAGATACGCAGTATTTT. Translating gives CASSEAVELAGDTQYF.

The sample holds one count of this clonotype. The CDR3 coding sequence is TGTGCCAGCAGCTTGGAAGCGGGGACGGCGGAAAAACTGTTTTTT. It encodes CASSLEAGTAEKLFF. This sequence joins TRBV7-9 and TRBJ1-4; D is perhaps TRBD1 (5 bases). Per the germline V gene, CDR1 is SEHNR and CDR2 is FQNEAQ (reference sequence). Trimming left V 3 bases short and J 8 bases short, with 16 bases between. The CDR3 consists of 15 residues.

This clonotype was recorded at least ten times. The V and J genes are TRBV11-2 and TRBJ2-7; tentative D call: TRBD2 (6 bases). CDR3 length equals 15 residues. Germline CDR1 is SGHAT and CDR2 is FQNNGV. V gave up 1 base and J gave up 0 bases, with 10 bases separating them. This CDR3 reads CASSLGRLGSYEQYF. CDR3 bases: TGTGCCAGCAGCTTAGGACGACTAGGCTCCTACGAGCAGTACTTC. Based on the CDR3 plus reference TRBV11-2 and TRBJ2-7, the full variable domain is EAGVAQSPRYKIIEKRQSVAFWCNPISGHATLYWYQQILGQGPKLLIQFQNNGVVDDSQLPKDRFSAERLKGVDSTLKIQPAKLEDSAVYLCASSLGRLGSYEQYFGPGTRLTVT.

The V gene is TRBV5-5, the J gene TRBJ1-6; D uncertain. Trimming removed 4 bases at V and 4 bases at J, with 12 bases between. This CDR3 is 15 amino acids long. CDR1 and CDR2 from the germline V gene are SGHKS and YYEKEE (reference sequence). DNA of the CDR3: TGTGCCAGCAGCGCTGGACTGGAGTATAATTCACCCCTCCACTTT. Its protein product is CASSAGLEYNSPLHF.

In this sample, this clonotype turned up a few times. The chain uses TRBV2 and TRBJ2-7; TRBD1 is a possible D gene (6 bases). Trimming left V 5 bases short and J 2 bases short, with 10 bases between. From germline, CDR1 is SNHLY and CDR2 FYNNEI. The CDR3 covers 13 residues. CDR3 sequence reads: CASSRTVPYEQYF. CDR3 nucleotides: TGTGCCAGCAGTCGGACAGTACCCTACGAGCAGTACTTC.

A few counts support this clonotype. The CDR3 is CASSQARLTSYEQFF. In DNA form, the CDR3 reads TGTGCCAGCAGCCAAGCCCGCCTGACTAGCTATGAGCAGTTCTTC. This chain joins TRBV14 and TRBJ2-1, with 7 bases matching TRBD2. V shed 1 base and J 8 bases; nucleotides not matched to a gene: 8. The CDR3 length is 15 residues. The germline V gene has CDR1 SGHDN and CDR2 FVKESK.

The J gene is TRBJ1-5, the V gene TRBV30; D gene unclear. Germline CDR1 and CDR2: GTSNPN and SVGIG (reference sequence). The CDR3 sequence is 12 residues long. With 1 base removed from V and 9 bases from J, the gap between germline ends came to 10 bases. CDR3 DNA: TGTGCCTGGAGTGCCCGGGGAGGGCCCCAGCATTTT. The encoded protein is CAWSARGGPQHF.

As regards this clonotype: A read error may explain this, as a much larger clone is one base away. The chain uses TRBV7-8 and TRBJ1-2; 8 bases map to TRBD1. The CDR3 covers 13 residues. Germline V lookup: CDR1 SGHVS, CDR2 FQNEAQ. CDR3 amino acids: CAGSSRTGGGYTF. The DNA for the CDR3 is TGTGCCGGCAGCTCGCGCACAGGGGGAGGCTACACCTTC.

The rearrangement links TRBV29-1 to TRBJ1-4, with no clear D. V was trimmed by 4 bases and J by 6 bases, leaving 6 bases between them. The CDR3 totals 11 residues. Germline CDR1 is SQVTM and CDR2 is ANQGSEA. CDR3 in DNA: TGCAGCGTTGTTTTGTATGAAAAACTGTTTTTT. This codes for CSVVLYEKLFF.

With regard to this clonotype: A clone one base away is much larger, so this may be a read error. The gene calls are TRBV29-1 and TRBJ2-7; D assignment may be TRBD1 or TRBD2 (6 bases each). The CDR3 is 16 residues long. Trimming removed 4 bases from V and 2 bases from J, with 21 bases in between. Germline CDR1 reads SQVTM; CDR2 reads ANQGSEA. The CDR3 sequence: CSVVGGSLTGAYEQYF. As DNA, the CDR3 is TGCAGCGTTGTGGGGGGATCTCTGACAGGTGCCTACGAGCAGTACTTC.

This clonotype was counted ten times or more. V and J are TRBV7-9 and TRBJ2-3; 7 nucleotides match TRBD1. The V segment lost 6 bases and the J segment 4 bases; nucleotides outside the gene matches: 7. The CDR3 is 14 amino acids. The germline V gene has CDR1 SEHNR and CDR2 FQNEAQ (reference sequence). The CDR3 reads CASRSNRGADTQYF. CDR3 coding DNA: TGTGCCAGCAGAAGTAACAGGGGCGCAGATACGCAGTATTTT.

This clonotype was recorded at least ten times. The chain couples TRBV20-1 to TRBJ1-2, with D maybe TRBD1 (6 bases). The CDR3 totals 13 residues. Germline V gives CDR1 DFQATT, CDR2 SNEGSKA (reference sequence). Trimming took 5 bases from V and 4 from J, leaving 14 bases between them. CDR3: CSASPQGPYGYTF. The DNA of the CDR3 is TGCAGTGCTTCCCCACAGGGCCCCTATGGCTACACCTTC.

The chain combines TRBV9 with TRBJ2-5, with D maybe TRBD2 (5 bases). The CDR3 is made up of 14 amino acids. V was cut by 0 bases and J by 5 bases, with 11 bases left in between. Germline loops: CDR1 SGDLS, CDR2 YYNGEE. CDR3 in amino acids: CASSVASPGETQYF. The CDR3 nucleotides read TGTGCCAGCAGCGTAGCTTCCCCGGGGGAGACCCAGTACTTC.

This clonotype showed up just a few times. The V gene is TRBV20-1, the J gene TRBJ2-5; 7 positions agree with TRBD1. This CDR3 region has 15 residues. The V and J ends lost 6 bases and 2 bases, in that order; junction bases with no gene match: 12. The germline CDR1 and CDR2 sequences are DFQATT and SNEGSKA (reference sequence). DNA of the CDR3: TGCAGTGCCAACACGGGGACAGCGCTTCAAGAGACCCAGTACTTC. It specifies CSANTGTALQETQYF.

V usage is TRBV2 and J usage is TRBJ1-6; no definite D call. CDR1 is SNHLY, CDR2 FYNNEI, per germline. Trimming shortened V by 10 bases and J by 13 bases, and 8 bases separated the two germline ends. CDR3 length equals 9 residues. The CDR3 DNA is TGTGCCACTGGGTACCCCCTCCACTTT. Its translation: CATGYPLHF.